The sequence of this T cell receptor beta chain was determined in a study of blood T cell repertoires in COVID-19. TCRdb keeps only in-frame clones here, not all; method: immunoSEQ multiplex PCR. The repertoire holds about 59,000 clones, about 72% seen once, with 10% to 15% in the top ten. The V and J ends lost 4 bases and 4 bases respectively, with 14 bases between them. The CDR3 is made up of 15 amino acids. Germline lookup yields CDR1 LNHDA and CDR2 SQIVND (reference sequence). The material sequenced was peripheral blood. The chain has TRBV19 and TRBJ1-5; a weak D match, TRBD1 (5 bases). This clonotype was obtained from a man aged 80 or over with acute or convalescent COVID-19. CDR3 amino acids: CASSTDPYRNQPQHF. Here the CDR3 DNA reads TGTGCCAGTAGTACCGATCCTTACAGGAATCAGCCCCAGCATTTT.